These 5 T cell receptor beta chains originate from one sample sequenced in a study of a mutant IDH1 vaccine in newly diagnosed glioma. TCRdb's table, derived via immunoSEQ multiplex PCR, lists solely in-frame clones and lacks some. The sample includes tens of thousands of clones, about 86% seen only once; the top ten take roughly 22%. The antigens these receptors bind are not known. This sample's time point: week 5, during vaccination. Doses comprised 300 ug of mutant IDH1 20-mer peptide each, plus topical imiquimod. This specimen consisted of PBMCs, obtained from a glioma patient whose treatment included an IDH1 peptide vaccine. The receptors come from a man aged 25 to 45 with glioma.

V gene TRBV6-5 combines with J gene TRBJ2-1; the D gene is possibly TRBD1 (6 bases). This CDR3 comprises 13 residues. Germline CDR1 is MNHEY and CDR2 is SVGAGI. V gave up 4 bases and J gave up 5 bases, with 9 bases separating them. In nucleotides, the CDR3 is TGTGCCAGCAGTTCACACAGGGACAATGAGCAGTTCTTC. Translation: CASSSHRDNEQFF.

V usage is TRBV4-2 and J usage is TRBJ2-3; a possible D gene is TRBD2 (6 bases). CDR1 and CDR2 (germline): LGHNA, YNFKEQ. The V and J ends lost 3 bases and 4 bases respectively, with 8 bases between them. This CDR3 contains 13 residues. The CDR3 sequence: CASSQEGADTQYF. In DNA, the CDR3 is TGTGCCAGCAGCCAGGAGGGCGCAGATACGCAGTATTTT.

A single count supports this clone. The rearrangement joins TRBV6-5 to TRBJ1-1; no firm D call. The CDR3 length is 14 residues. Trimming took off 6 bases at V and 5 bases at J, with 16 bases between the two ends. Germline V gene sequence: CDR1 MNHEY, CDR2 SVGAGI. Here the CDR3 DNA reads TGTGCCAGCAGCAGCCGGGCCGGGGAAACTGAAGCTTTCTTT. Encoded protein: CASSSRAGETEAFF.

The V call is TRBV7-2, the J call TRBJ1-1; 7 bases are shared with TRBD1. J lost 3 bases, V lost 4 bases, and 8 bases had no gene match. CDR1 is SGHTA, CDR2 FQGNSA, per germline. The CDR3 length is 15 residues. The CDR3 protein is CASSYLGTEYTEAFF. CDR3 in DNA: TGTGCCAGCAGCTACCTTGGGACAGAATACACTGAAGCTTTCTTT. Full variable domain (remainder filled in from reference TRBV7-2 and TRBJ1-1): GAGVSQSPSNKVTEKGKDVELRCDPISGHTALYWYRQSLGQGLEFLIYFQGNSAPDKSGLPSDRFSAERTGGSVSTLTIQRTQQEDSAVYLCASSYLGTEYTEAFFGQGTRLTVV.

The rearrangement joins TRBV28 to TRBJ1-2, with no clear D. The ends were cut back, 4 bases at V and 5 bases at J, with 20 bases in the middle. Germline assignment: CDR1 MDHEN and CDR2 SYDVKM. The CDR3 spans 16 residues. CDR3 residues: CASSSVAVGPFYGYTF. The CDR3 DNA reads TGTGCCAGCAGTTCTGTCGCCGTTGGGCCTTTTTATGGCTACACCTTC.